A selection of T cell receptor beta chains follows, all from one sample in a study of relationships among human T cell subsets. One entry per CDR3 protein, called by TCRdb with MiXCR from the multiplex PCR reads. The sample contains about 14,000 distinct CDR3 sequences, about 60% of which appear only once. Sequencing input: Tregs sorted from blood. The receptors here all came from a man between 40 and 49 years old in good health. Each CDR3 is given with its conserved first and last residue. D genes are given only for firm matches. Expanded clones get a size class; other rows say once, few or many, or leave the size out.

d_call: .
v_call: TRBV7-2
clone_size: .
j_call: TRBJ2-1
cdr3_nt: TGTGCCAGCAGCTTAGAGCCGGGACTTCGATACAATGAGCAGTTCTTC
cdr3_aa: CASSLEPGLRYNEQFF

d_call: TRBD1
v_call: TRBV20-1
clone_size: .
j_call: TRBJ1-5
cdr3_nt: TGCAGTGCCATGACCGGGACAGGGAATTCGATCAATCAGCCCCAGCATTTT
cdr3_aa: CSAMTGTGNSINQPQHF

d_call: TRBD1
v_call: TRBV29-1
clone_size: .
j_call: TRBJ1-1
cdr3_nt: TGCAGCGCCGGGGGGACAGGGGGAGGGACTGAAGCTTTCTTT
cdr3_aa: CSAGGTGGGTEAFF

d_call: .
v_call: TRBV5-1
clone_size: .
j_call: TRBJ2-3
cdr3_nt: TGCGCCAGCAGCGACCGGGACGAGGGAGATACGCAGTATTTT
cdr3_aa: CASSDRDEGDTQYF

d_call: .
v_call: TRBV30
clone_size: .
j_call: TRBJ2-7
cdr3_nt: TGTGCCTGCTTACTAGCCGAAAAAATCGAGCAGTACTTC
cdr3_aa: CACLLAEKIEQYF

d_call: .
v_call: TRBV28
clone_size: .
j_call: TRBJ1-2
cdr3_nt: TGTGCCAGCAGTTTGGCGAGGATTGGCGGCTACACCTTC
cdr3_aa: CASSLARIGGYTF

d_call: .
v_call: TRBV11-2
clone_size: .
j_call: TRBJ2-3
cdr3_nt: TGTGCCAGCAGCAAAACCACAGATACGCAGTATTTT
cdr3_aa: CASSKTTDTQYF

d_call: .
v_call: TRBV20-1
clone_size: .
j_call: TRBJ2-1
cdr3_nt: TGCAGTGTAATAAGAGGAGGGAGGGGGTACAATGAGCAGTTCTTC
cdr3_aa: CSVIRGGRGYNEQFF

d_call: TRBD2
v_call: TRBV20-1
clone_size: .
j_call: TRBJ2-3
cdr3_nt: TGCAGTGCTAGCGGCCACCCCGGGACTAGCGGGACAGATACGCAGTATTTT
cdr3_aa: CSASGHPGTSGTDTQYF

d_call: TRBD1
v_call: TRBV7-6
clone_size: few
j_call: TRBJ1-1
cdr3_nt: TGTGCCAGCAGCTCAGACAGGGGAGGGGAAGCTTTCTTT
cdr3_aa: CASSSDRGGEAFF

d_call: .
v_call: TRBV6-1
clone_size: .
j_call: TRBJ1-2
cdr3_nt: TGTGCCAGCACAGACTATGGCTACACCTTC
cdr3_aa: CASTDYGYTF

d_call: .
v_call: TRBV7-8
clone_size: .
j_call: TRBJ1-2
cdr3_nt: TGTGCCAGCAGCTTAGGGGGGGTACTCGGCTACACCTTC
cdr3_aa: CASSLGGVLGYTF

d_call: .
v_call: TRBV2
clone_size: .
j_call: TRBJ1-5
cdr3_nt: TGTGCCAGCAGTGGATTCGGGGGCAATCAGCCCCAGCATTTT
cdr3_aa: CASSGFGGNQPQHF

d_call: TRBD1
v_call: TRBV10-2
clone_size: few
j_call: TRBJ2-5
cdr3_nt: TGCGCCAGCACCGGGACAGGGAAAGGAAGAGAGACCCAGTACTTC
cdr3_aa: CASTGTGKGRETQYF

d_call: TRBD2
v_call: TRBV7-3
clone_size: once
j_call: TRBJ2-5
cdr3_nt: TGTGCCAGCAGCTCTAGCGGGAGCGGCGAGACCCAGTACTTC
cdr3_aa: CASSSSGSGETQYF

d_call: .
v_call: TRBV6-4
clone_size: few
j_call: TRBJ1-1
cdr3_nt: TGTGCCAGCAAGGAATATGAAGCTTTCTTT
cdr3_aa: CASKEYEAFF

d_call: .
v_call: TRBV20-1
clone_size: few
j_call: TRBJ1-6
cdr3_nt: TGCAGTGCCTCCAGAGGGGGGAATTCACCCCTCCACTTT
cdr3_aa: CSASRGGNSPLHF

d_call: .
v_call: TRBV7-8
clone_size: .
j_call: TRBJ2-7
cdr3_nt: TGTGCCAGCAGCTTACGAGCGTCCCCCTACGAGCAGTACTTC
cdr3_aa: CASSLRASPYEQYF

d_call: TRBD2
v_call: TRBV28
clone_size: .
j_call: TRBJ2-7
cdr3_nt: TGTGCCAGCTCGCCCGCTAGCGGGAGCTCCTACGAGCAGTACTTC
cdr3_aa: CASSPASGSSYEQYF

d_call: TRBD1
v_call: TRBV24-1
clone_size: .
j_call: TRBJ2-3
cdr3_nt: TGTGCCACCAGTGTCGGACAGGCTAGAGCAGATACGCAGTATTTT
cdr3_aa: CATSVGQARADTQYF

d_call: TRBD2
v_call: TRBV20-1
clone_size: .
j_call: TRBJ2-7
cdr3_nt: TGCAGTGTTCAACGCGGGGGAATCTACGAGCAGTACTTC
cdr3_aa: CSVQRGGIYEQYF

d_call: .
v_call: TRBV20-1
clone_size: .
j_call: TRBJ1-1
cdr3_nt: TGCAGTGCCCCCTGGGGTACTGAAGCTTTCTTT
cdr3_aa: CSAPWGTEAFF

d_call: .
v_call: TRBV4-1
clone_size: .
j_call: TRBJ2-6
cdr3_nt: TGCGCCAGCAGCCAAGGGCCGTGGAGGCGGGAGAGTCTGGGGGCCAACGTCCTGGCTTTC
cdr3_aa: CASSQGPWRRESLGANVLAF

d_call: .
v_call: TRBV28
clone_size: .
j_call: TRBJ1-1
cdr3_nt: TGTGCCAGCGGCGTTAGCACTGAAGCTTTCTTT
cdr3_aa: CASGVSTEAFF

d_call: TRBD2
v_call: TRBV2
clone_size: .
j_call: TRBJ2-1
cdr3_nt: TGTGCCAGCAGGCTAGCGGGTGAGCAGTTCTTC
cdr3_aa: CASRLAGEQFF

d_call: TRBD2
v_call: TRBV11-2
clone_size: few
j_call: TRBJ2-7
cdr3_nt: TGTGCCAGCAGCAGCCTAGCGGGCTCCTACGAGCAGTACTTC
cdr3_aa: CASSSLAGSYEQYF

d_call: .
v_call: TRBV24-1
clone_size: .
j_call: TRBJ2-1
cdr3_nt: TGTGCCACCAGTGACCGACTCCCGAGGGGATCCTACAATGAGCAGTTCTTC
cdr3_aa: CATSDRLPRGSYNEQFF

d_call: .
v_call: TRBV11-2
clone_size: few
j_call: TRBJ2-5
cdr3_nt: TGTGCCAGCAGTACTCAAGAGACCCAGTACTTC
cdr3_aa: CASSTQETQYF

d_call: .
v_call: TRBV11-2
clone_size: .
j_call: TRBJ2-3
cdr3_nt: TGTGCCAGCAGCTTAGAACTGTTCGTGGATACGCAGTATTTT
cdr3_aa: CASSLELFVDTQYF

d_call: .
v_call: TRBV7-9
clone_size: few
j_call: TRBJ1-2
cdr3_nt: TGTGCCAGCAGCTTAGGAGAGAAAATGGGTGGCTACACCTTC
cdr3_aa: CASSLGEKMGGYTF